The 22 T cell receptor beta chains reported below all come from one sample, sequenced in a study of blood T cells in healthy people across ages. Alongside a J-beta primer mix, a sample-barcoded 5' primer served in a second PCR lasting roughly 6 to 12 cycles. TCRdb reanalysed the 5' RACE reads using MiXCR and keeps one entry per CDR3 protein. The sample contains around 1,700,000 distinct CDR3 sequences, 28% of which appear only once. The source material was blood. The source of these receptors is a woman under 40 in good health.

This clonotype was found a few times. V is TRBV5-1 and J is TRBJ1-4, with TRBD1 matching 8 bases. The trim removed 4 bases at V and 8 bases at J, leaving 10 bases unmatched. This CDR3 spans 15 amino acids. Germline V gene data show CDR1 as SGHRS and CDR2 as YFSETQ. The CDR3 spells CASSLQTGGGEKLFF. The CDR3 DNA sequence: TGCGCCAGCAGCCTCCAAACAGGGGGTGGCGAAAAACTGTTTTTT.

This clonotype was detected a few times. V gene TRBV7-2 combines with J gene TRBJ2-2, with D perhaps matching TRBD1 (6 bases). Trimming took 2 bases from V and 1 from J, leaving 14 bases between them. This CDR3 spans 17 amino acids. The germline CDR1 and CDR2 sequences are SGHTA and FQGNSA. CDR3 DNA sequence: TGTGCCAGCAGCTTATTCTCGGGACAAGGGAACACCGGGGAGCTGTTTTTT. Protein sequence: CASSLFSGQGNTGELFF.

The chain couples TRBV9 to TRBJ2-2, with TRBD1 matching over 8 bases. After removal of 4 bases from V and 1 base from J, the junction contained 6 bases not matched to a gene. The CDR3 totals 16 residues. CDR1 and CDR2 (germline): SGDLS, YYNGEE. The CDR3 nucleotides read TGTGCCAGCAGCTCTCGACAGGGGTTGAACACCGGGGAGCTGTTTTTT. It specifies CASSSRQGLNTGELFF.

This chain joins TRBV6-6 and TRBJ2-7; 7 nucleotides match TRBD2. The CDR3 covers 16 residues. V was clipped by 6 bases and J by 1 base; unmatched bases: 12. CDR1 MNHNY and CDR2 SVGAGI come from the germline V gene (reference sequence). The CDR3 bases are TGTGCCAGCAGGGCCGGTGGGGGGAGGGGTTCCTACGAGCAGTACTTC. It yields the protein CASRAGGGRGSYEQYF.

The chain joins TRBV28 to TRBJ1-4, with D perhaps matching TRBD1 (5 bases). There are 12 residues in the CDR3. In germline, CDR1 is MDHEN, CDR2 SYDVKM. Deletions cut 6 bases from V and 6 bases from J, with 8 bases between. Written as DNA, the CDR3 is TGTGCCAGCAGAGTGACAGATGAAAAACTGTTTTTT. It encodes CASRVTDEKLFF.

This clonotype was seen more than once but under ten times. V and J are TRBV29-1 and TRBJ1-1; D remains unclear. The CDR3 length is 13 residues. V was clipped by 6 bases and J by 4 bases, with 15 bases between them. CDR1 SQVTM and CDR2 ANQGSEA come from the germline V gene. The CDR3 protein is CSVVSDGGTEAFF. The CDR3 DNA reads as TGCAGCGTGGTCTCTGACGGTGGCACTGAAGCTTTCTTT. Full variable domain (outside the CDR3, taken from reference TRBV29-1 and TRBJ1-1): SAVISQKPSRDICQRGTSLTIQCQVDSQVTMMFWYRQQPGQSLTLIATANQGSEATYESGFVIDKFPISRPNLTFSTLTVSNMSPEDSSIYLCSVVSDGGTEAFFGQGTRLTVV.

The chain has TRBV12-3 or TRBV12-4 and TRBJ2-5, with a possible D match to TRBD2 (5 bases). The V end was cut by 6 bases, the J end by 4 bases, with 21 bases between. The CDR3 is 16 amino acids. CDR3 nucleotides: TGTGCCAGCAGCCCCTCCGGCGGAGGAGGACGAGAGACCCAGTACTTC. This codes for CASSPSGGGGRETQYF.

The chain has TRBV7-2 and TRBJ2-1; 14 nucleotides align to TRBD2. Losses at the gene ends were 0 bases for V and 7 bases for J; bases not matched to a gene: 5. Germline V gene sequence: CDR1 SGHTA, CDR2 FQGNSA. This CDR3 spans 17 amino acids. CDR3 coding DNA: TGTGCCAGCAGCTTAGCCGGACTAGCGGGAGGAGAGAATGAGCAGTTCTTC. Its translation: CASSLAGLAGGENEQFF.

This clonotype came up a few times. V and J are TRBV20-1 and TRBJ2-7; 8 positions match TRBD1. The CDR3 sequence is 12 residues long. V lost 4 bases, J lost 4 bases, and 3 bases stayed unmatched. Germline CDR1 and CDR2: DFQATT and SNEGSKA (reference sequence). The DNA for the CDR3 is TGCAGTGCTAAAAGGACAGGGTACGAGCAGTACTTC. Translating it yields CSAKRTGYEQYF.

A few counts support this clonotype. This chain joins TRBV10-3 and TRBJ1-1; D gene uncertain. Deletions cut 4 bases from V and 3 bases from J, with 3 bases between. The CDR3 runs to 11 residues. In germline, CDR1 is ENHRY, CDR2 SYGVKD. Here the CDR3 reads CAISGDTEAFF. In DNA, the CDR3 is TGTGCCATCAGTGGGGACACTGAAGCTTTCTTT.

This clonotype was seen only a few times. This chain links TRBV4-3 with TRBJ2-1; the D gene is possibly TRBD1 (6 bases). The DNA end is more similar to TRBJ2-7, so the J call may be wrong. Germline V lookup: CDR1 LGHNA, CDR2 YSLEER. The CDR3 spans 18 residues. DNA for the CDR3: TGCGCCAGCAGCCAAGGAGTGGGGGTGGACAGCCGTAACAATGAGCAGTACTTC. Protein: CASSQGVGVDSRNNEQYF.

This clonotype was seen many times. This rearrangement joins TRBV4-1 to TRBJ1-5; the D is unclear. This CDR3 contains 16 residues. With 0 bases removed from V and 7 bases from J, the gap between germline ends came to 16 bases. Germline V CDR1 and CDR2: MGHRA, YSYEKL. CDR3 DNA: TGCGCCAGCAGCCAAGAGGTTGCTAGTAGGAGACAGCCCCAGCATTTT. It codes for CASSQEVASRRQPQHF.

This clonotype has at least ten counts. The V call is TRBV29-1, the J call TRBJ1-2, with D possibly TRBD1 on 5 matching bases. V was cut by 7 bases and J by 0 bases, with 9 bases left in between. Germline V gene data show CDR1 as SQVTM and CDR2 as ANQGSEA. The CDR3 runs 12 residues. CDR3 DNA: TGCAGCGCCCGGGGGACTAACTATGGCTACACCTTC. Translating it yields CSARGTNYGYTF.

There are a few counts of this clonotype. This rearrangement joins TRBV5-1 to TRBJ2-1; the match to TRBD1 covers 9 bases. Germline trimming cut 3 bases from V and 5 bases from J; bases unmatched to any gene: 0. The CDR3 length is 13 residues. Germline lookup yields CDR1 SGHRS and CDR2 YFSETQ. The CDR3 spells CASSWDRDNEQFF. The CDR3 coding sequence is TGCGCCAGCAGCTGGGACAGGGACAATGAGCAGTTCTTC.

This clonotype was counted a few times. The CDR3 region has the DNA TGTGCCAGCAGTTTCTCCGGGACTAGCGGTCCAGATACGCAGTATTTT. This gives the protein CASSFSGTSGPDTQYF. This sequence joins TRBV27 and TRBJ2-3; TRBD2 agrees at 11 bases. The CDR3 is 16 residues long. Germline-derived CDR1 and CDR2 are MNHEY and SMNVEV (reference sequence). V lost 3 bases to trimming and J lost 4 bases; unmatched junction nucleotides: 6.

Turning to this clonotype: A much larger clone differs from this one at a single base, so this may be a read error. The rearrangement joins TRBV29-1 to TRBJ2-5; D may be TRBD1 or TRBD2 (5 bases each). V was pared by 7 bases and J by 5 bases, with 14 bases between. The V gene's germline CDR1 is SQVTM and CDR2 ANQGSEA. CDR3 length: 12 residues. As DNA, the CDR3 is TGCAGCGCCGACCCGGGGCGTGAGACCCAGTACTTC. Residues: CSADPGRETQYF.

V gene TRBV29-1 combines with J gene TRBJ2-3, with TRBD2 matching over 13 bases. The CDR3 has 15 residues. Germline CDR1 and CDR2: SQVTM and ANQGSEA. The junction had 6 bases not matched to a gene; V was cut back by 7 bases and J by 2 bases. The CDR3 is CSGWTSGGPTDTQYF. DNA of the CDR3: TGCAGCGGTTGGACTAGCGGGGGCCCCACAGATACGCAGTATTTT.

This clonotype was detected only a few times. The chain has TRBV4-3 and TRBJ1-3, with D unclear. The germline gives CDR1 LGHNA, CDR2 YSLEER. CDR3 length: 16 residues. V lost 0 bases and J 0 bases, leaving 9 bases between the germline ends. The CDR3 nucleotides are TGCGCCAGCAGCCAAGATTGGCAAATCTCTGGAAACACCATATATTTT. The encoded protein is CASSQDWQISGNTIYF.

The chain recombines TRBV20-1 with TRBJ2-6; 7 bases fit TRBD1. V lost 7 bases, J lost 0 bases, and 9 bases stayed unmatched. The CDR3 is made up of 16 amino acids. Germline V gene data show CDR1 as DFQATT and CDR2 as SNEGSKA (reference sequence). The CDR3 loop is CSVETGPTSGANVLTF. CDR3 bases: TGCAGTGTCGAGACAGGGCCTACCTCTGGGGCCAACGTCCTGACTTTC.

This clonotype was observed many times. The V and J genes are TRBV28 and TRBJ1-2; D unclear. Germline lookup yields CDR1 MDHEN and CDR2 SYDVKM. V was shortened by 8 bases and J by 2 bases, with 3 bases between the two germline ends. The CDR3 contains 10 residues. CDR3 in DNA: TGTGCCAGCGGGAACTATGGCTACACCTTC. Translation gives CASGNYGYTF.

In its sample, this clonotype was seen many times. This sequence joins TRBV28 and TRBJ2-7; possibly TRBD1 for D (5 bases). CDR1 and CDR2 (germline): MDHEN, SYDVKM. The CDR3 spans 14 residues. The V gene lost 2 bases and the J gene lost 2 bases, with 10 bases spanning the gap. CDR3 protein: CASSLRGHPYEQYF. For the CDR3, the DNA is TGTGCCAGCAGTTTAAGAGGACACCCCTACGAGCAGTACTTC. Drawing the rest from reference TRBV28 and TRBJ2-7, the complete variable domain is DVKVTQSSRYLVKRTGEKVFLECVQDMDHENMFWYRQDPGLGLRLIYFSYDVKMKEKGDIPEGYSVSREKKERFSLILESASTNQTSMYLCASSLRGHPYEQYFGPGTRLTVT.

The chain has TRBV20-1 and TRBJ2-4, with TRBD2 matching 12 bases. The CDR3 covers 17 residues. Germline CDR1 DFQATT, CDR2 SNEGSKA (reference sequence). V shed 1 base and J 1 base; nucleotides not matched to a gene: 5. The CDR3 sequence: CSARGLAGGIAKNIQYF. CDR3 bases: TGCAGTGCTAGAGGTCTAGCGGGGGGGATCGCCAAAAACATTCAGTACTTC.